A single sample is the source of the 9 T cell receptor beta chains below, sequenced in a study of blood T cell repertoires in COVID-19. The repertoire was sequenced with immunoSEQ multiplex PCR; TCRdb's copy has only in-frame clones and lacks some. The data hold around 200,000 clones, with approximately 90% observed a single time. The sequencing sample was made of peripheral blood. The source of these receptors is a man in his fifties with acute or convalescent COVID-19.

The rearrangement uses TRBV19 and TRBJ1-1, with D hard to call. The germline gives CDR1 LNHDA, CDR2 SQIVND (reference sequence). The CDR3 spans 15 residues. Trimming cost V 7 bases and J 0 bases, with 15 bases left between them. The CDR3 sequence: CASIDAGWMNTEAFF. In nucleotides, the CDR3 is TGTGCCAGTATAGATGCCGGGTGGATGAACACTGAAGCTTTCTTT.

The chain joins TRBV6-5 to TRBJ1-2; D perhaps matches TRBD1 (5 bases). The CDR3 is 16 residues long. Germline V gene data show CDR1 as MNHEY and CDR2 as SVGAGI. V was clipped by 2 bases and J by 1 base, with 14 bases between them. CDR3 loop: CASSYPQGENNYGYTF. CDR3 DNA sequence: TGTGCCAGCAGTTACCCCCAGGGTGAGAATAACTATGGCTACACCTTC.

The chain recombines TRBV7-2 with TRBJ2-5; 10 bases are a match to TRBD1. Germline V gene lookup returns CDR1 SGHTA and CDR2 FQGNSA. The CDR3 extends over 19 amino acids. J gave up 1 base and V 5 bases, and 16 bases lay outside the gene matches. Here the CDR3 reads CASSPHVPGQGRAQETQYF. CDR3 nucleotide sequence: TGTGCCAGCAGCCCTCACGTCCCGGGACAGGGGAGAGCCCAAGAGACCCAGTACTTC.

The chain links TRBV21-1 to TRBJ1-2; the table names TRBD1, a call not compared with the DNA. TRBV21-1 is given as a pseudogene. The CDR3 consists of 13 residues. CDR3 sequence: CASSKGTGEGYTF. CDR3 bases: TGTGCCAGCAGCAAAGGGACAGGGGAAGGCTACACCTTC.

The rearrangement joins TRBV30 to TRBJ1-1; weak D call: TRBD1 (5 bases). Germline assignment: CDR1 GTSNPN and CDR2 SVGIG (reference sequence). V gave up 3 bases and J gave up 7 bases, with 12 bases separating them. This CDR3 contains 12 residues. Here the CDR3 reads CAWSPGGIEAFF. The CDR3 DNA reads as TGTGCCTGGAGCCCTGGGGGGATTGAAGCTTTCTTT.

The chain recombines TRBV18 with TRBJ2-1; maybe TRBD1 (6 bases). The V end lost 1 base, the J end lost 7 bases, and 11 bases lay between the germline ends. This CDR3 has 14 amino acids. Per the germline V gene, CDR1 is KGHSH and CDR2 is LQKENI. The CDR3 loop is CASSPQGVGNEQFF. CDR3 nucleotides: TGTGCCAGCTCACCACAGGGGGTCGGGAATGAGCAGTTCTTC.

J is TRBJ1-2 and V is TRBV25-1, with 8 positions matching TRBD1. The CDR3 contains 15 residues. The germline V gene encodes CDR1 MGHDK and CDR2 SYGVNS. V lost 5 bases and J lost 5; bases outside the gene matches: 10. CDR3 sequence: CASSRSGQEPYGYTF. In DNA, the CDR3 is TGTGCCAGCAGTAGATCGGGACAGGAACCTTATGGCTACACCTTC.

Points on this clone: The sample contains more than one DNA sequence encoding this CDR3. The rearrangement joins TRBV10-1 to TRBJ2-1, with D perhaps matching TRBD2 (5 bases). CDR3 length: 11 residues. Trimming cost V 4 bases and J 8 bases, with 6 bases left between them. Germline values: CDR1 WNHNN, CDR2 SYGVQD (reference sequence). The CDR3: CASSGGYEQFF. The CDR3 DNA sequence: TGCGCCAGCAGTGGAGGGTATGAGCAGTTCTTC.

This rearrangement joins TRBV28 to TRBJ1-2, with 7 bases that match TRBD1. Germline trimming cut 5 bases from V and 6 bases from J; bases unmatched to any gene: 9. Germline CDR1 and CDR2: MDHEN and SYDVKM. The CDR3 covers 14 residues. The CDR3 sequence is CASSLPGTVDGYTF. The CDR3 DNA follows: TGTGCCAGCAGTCTACCCGGGACAGTGGATGGCTACACCTTC.